This T cell receptor (beta chain) was obtained from a study of blood T cell repertoires in COVID-19. The overall study: Samples of COVID-19 (acute and convalescent) were obtained from the United States, Italy and Spain.

The authors' processing: Amplification of reference gene primers was used by the study to estimate nucleated cell counts. Clones were sequenced by immunoSEQ multiplex PCR, and TCRdb holds only the in-frame ones, with some missing. V and J calls and clone size come straight from that table; D and trimming were deduced from the DNA. The profile shows 250,000 to 350,000 clones, about nine tenths of them singletons. Germline V CDR1 and CDR2: SGHTA, FQGTGA. Deletions cut 2 bases from V and 2 bases from J, with 10 bases between. The CDR3 sequence is 15 residues long. Sequencing was performed on peripheral blood. The chain combines TRBV7-3 with TRBJ2-1, with a tentative D call TRBD2 (5 bases). This receptor was obtained from a woman aged 50 to 60 with COVID-19, enrolled during active disease. For the CDR3, the DNA is TGTGCCAGCAGCTTACTAGCTGACGCCTACAATGAGCAGTTCTTC. It specifies CASSLLADAYNEQFF.